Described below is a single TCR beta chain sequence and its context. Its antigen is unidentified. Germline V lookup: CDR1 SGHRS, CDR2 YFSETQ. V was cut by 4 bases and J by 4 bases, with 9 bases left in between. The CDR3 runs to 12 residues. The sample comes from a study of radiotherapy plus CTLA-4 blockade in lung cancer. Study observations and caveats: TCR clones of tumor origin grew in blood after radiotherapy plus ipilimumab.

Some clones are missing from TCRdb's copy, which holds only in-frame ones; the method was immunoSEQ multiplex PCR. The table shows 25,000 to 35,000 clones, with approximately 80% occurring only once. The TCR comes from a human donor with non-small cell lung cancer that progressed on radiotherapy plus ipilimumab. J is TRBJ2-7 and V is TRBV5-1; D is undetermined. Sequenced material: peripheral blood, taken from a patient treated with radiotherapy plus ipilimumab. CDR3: CASSKDLYEQYF. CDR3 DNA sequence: TGCGCCAGCAGCAAGGACCTATACGAGCAGTACTTC.